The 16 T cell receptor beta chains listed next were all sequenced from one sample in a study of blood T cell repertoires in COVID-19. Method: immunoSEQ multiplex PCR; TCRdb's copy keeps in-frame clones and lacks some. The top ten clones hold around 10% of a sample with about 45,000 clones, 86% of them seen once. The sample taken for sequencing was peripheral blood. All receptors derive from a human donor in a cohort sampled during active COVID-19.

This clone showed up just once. CDR3 sequence reads: CASSFGGGSYNEQFF. For the CDR3, the DNA is TGTGCCAGCAGTTTCGGGGGGGGCTCCTACAATGAGCAGTTCTTC. The chain links TRBV6-5 to TRBJ2-1; TRBD2 matches at 8 bases. CDR1 MNHEY and CDR2 SVGAGI come from the germline V gene. V trimming: 4 bases; J trimming: 0 bases; junction bases outside the gene matches: 2. The CDR3 has 15 amino acids.

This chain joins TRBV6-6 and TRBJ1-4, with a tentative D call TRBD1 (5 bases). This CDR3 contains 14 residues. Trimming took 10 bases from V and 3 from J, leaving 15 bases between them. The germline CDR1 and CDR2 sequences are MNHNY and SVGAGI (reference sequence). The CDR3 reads CATVGGGSNEKLFF. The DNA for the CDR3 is TGTGCCACGGTGGGGGGGGGATCTAATGAAAAACTGTTTTTT.

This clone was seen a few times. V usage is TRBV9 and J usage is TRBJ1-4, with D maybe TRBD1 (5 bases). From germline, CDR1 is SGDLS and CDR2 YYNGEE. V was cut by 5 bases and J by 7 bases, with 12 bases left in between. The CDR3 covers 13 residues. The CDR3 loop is CASSGGALEKLFF. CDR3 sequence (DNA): TGTGCCAGCAGTGGAGGGGCCCTTGAAAAACTGTTTTTT.

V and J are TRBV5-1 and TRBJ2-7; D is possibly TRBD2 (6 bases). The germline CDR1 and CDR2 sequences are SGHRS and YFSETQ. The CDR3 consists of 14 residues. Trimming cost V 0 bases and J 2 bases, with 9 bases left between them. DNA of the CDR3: TGCGCCAGCAGCTTGGCTGGAGGGACCTACGAGCAGTACTTC. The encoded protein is CASSLAGGTYEQYF.

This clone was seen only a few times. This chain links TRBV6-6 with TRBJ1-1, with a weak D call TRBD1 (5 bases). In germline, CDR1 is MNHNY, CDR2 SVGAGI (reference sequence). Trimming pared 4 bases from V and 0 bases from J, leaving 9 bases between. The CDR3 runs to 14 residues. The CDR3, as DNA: TGTGCCAGCAGTTCCGGGGGGTTGAACACTGAAGCTTTCTTT. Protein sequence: CASSSGGLNTEAFF.

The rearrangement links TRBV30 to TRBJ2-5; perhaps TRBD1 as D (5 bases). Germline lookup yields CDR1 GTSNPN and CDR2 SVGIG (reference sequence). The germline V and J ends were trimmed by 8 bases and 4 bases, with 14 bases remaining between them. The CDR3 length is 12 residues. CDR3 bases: TGTGCCGGAAACAGGTTTCCAGAGACCCAGTACTTC. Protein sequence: CAGNRFPETQYF.

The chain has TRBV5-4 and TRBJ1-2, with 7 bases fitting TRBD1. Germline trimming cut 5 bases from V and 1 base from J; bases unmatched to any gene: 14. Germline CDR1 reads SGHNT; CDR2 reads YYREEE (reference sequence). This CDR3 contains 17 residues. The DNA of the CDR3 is TGTGCCAGCAGTACAAGCCCCGGGACAGAAATTAACTATGGCTACACCTTC. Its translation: CASSTSPGTEINYGYTF.

In DNA, the CDR3 is TGTGCCAGCAGCCCACAGGCACCAAGCTCTGGAAACACCATATATTTT. Its protein is CASSPQAPSSGNTIYF. The chain couples TRBV7-2 to TRBJ1-3; D may be TRBD1 (5 bases). V gave up 5 bases and J gave up 0 bases, with 14 bases separating them. The CDR3 length is 16 residues. CDR1 SGHTA and CDR2 FQGNSA come from the germline V gene.

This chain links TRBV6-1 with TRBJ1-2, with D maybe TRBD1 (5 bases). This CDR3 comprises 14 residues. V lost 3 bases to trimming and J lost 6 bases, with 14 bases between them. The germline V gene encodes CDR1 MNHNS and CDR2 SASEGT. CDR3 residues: CASSEGGGVDGYTF. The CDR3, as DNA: TGTGCCAGCAGTGAGGGGGGTGGCGTCGATGGCTACACCTTC.

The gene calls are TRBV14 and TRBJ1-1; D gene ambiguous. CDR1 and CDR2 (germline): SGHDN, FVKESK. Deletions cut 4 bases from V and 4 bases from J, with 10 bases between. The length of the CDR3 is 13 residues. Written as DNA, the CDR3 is TGTGCCAGCAGCCCTAGACCTATCACTGAAGCTTTCTTT. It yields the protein CASSPRPITEAFF. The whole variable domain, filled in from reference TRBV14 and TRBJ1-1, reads EAGVTQFPSHSVIEKGQTVTLRCDPISGHDNLYWYRRVMGKEIKFLLHFVKESKQDESGMPNNRFLAERTGGTYSTLKVQPAELEDSGVYFCASSPRPITEAFFGQGTRLTVV.

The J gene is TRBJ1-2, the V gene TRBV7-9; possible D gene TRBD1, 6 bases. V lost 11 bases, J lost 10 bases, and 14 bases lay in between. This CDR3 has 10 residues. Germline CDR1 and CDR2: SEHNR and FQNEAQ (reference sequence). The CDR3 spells CAGHRVSYTF. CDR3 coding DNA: TGTGCCGGACACAGGGTATCCTACACCTTC.

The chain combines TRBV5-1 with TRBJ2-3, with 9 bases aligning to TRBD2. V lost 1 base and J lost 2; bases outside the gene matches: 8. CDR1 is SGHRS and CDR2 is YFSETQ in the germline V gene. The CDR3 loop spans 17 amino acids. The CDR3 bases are TGCGCCAGCAGCTTGTGGCCTAGCGGGGATTACACAGATACGCAGTATTTT. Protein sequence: CASSLWPSGDYTDTQYF.

The CDR3 sequence: CAIRNSLNNEQFF. In nucleotides, the CDR3 is TGTGCCATCAGGAATAGCTTGAACAATGAGCAGTTCTTC. The chain uses TRBV10-3 and TRBJ2-1; D gene ambiguous. The CDR3 contains 13 residues. Trimming took 6 bases from V and 5 from J, leaving 11 bases between them. The germline gives CDR1 ENHRY, CDR2 SYGVKD.

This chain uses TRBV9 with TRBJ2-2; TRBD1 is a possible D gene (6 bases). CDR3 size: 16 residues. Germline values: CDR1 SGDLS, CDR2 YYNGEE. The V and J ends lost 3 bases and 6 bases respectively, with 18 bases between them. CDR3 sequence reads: CASSAGDGGSPGELFF. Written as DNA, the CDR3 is TGTGCCAGCAGCGCAGGGGATGGTGGTAGTCCCGGGGAGCTGTTTTTT.

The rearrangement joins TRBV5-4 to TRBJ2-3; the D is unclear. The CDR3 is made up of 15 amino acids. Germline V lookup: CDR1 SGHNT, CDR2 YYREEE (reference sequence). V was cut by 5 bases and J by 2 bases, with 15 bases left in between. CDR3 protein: CASSRSGSATDTQYF. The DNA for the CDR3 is TGTGCCAGCAGTAGATCCGGGTCAGCCACAGATACGCAGTATTTT.

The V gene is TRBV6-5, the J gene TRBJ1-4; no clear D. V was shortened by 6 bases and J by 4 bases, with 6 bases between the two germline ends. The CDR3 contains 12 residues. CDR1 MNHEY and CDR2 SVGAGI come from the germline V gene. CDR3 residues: CASRFYNEKLFF. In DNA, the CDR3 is TGTGCCAGCAGGTTTTATAATGAAAAACTGTTTTTT.